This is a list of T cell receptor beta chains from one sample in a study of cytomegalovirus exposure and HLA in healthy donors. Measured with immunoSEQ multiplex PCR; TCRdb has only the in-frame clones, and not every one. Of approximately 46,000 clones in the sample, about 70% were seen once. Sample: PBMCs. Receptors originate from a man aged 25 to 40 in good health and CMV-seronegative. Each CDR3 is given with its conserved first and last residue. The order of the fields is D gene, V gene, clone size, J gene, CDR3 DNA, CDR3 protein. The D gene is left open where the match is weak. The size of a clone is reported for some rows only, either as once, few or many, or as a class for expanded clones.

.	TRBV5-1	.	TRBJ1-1	TGCGCCAGCAGCTCATCAACGGGATCCCACACTGAAGCTTTCTTT	CASSSSTGSHTEAFF
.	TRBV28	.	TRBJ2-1	TGTGCCAGCAGTTCAACAGGGTATGAGCAGTTCTTC	CASSSTGYEQFF
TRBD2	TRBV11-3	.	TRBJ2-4	TGTGCCAGCAGCCCCCGGCGGGGGGCCTGGTTCAAAAACATTCAGTACTTC	CASSPRRGAWFKNIQYF
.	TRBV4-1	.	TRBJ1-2	TGCGCCAGCAGCCAAGATATAGGGGTGGGAGGCTACACCTTC	CASSQDIGVGGYTF
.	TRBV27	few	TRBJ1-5	TGTGCCAGCAGCCCATTTGGACAGCCAAATCAGCCCCAGCATTTT	CASSPFGQPNQPQHF
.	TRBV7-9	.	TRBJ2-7	TGTGCCAGCAGCTCCACCAGCGGCGGGGAACCCTACGAGCAGTACTTC	CASSSTSGGEPYEQYF
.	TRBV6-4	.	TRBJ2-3	TGTGCCAGCAGTGGAAGAGATGCAGATACGCAGTATTTT	CASSGRDADTQYF
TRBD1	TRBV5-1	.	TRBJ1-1	TGCGCCAGCAGCTCCAAACTGACAGGGATGAAGAACACTGAAGCTTTCTTT	CASSSKLTGMKNTEAFF
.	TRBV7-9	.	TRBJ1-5	TGTGCCAGCAGCTTAGATGGGGCCGCTCAGCCCCAGCATTTT	CASSLDGAAQPQHF
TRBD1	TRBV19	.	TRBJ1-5	TGTGCCAGTCACGCCCGGGGACAGGGAATGGGCAATCAGCCCCAGCATTTT	CASHARGQGMGNQPQHF